The 32 T cell receptor beta chains presented below share a single source sample, sequenced in a study of cytomegalovirus exposure and HLA in healthy donors. PCR primers comprised 60 Vbeta and 13 Jbeta primers. Sequencing used immunoSEQ multiplex PCR; TCRdb keeps in-frame clones, though not all of them. Of approximately 110,000 clones listed, around 80% are singletons. Material: PBMCs. These receptors all stem from a woman aged 18-30 years in good health and CMV-seropositive.

Here the CDR3 reads CAISEEGAGEKLFF. The CDR3 coding sequence is TGTGCCATCAGTGAGGAGGGGGCAGGTGAAAAACTGTTTTTT. The rearrangement uses TRBV10-3 and TRBJ1-4, with TRBD1 matching 7 bases. This CDR3 has 14 amino acids. Germline CDR1 ENHRY, CDR2 SYGVKD. J lost 7 bases, V lost 2 bases, and 4 bases had no gene match.

The J gene is TRBJ1-3, the V gene TRBV7-8; D remains unclear. CDR3 size: 15 residues. Per germline, CDR1 SGHVS and CDR2 FQNEAQ. The ends were cut back, 0 bases at V and 0 bases at J, with 6 bases in the middle. CDR3 sequence reads: CASSLAPSSGNTIYF. DNA of the CDR3: TGTGCCAGCAGCTTAGCGCCCAGCTCTGGAAACACCATATATTTT.

The chain carries TRBV18 and TRBJ2-5, with 7 bases matching TRBD1. Germline CDR1 reads KGHSH; CDR2 reads LQKENI. V gave up 3 bases and J gave up 1 base; unmatched junction bases: 2. The CDR3 is made up of 14 amino acids. CDR3 sequence: CASSPYRGQETQYF. DNA of the CDR3: TGTGCCAGCTCACCCTACAGGGGCCAAGAGACCCAGTACTTC.

This clone appeared a single time. The chain has TRBV2 and TRBJ1-5; 7 bases are shared with TRBD1. V lost 5 bases and J lost 4; bases outside the gene matches: 8. From germline, CDR1 is SNHLY and CDR2 FYNNEI. The CDR3 spans 15 residues. The DNA of the CDR3 is TGTGCCAGCAGTAACAACAGGGGTAGAAATCAGCCCCAGCATTTT. Its translation: CASSNNRGRNQPQHF.

This clone was seen more than once but under ten times. The chain couples TRBV28 to TRBJ2-7; D is perhaps TRBD2 (6 bases). Per germline, CDR1 MDHEN and CDR2 SYDVKM. There are 15 residues in the CDR3. V was cut by 4 bases and J by 2 bases, with 15 bases left in between. CDR3 loop: CASSSHREPPYEQYF. Written as DNA, the CDR3 is TGTGCCAGCAGTTCCCACCGGGAGCCACCCTACGAGCAGTACTTC.

The chain recombines TRBV30 with TRBJ2-7; possibly TRBD2 for D (6 bases). The CDR3 runs 12 residues. Trimming cost V 8 bases and J 0 bases, with 11 bases left between them. From germline, CDR1 is GTSNPN and CDR2 SVGIG (reference sequence). CDR3 loop: CATSEGSYEQYF. DNA for the CDR3: TGTGCCACTTCGGAGGGCTCCTACGAGCAGTACTTC. The full variable domain, in which reference TRBV30 and TRBJ2-7 provide the parts outside the CDR3, is SQTIHQWPATLVQPVGSPLSLECTVEGTSNPNLYWYRQAAGRGLQLLFYSVGIGQISSEVPQNLSASRPQDRQFILSSKKLLLSDSGFYLCATSEGSYEQYFGPGTRLTVT.

V usage is TRBV6-1 and J usage is TRBJ2-7, with 10 bases matching TRBD1. Germline V gene sequence: CDR1 MNHNS, CDR2 SASEGT. The CDR3 sequence is 15 residues long. The V segment lost 3 bases and the J segment 4 bases; nucleotides outside the gene matches: 6. CDR3 nucleotide sequence: TGTGCCAGCAGTGAGGGGACAGGGGTCGGGTACGAGCAGTACTTC. The encoded protein is CASSEGTGVGYEQYF.

The CDR3 protein is CASSDGLAGEAQFF. CDR3 DNA: TGCGCCAGCAGTGATGGGTTAGCGGGAGAGGCTCAGTTCTTC. The rearrangement joins TRBV10-2 to TRBJ2-1; 9 bases match TRBD2. CDR1 and CDR2 (germline): WSHSY, SAAADI. Germline trimming cut 3 bases from V and 13 bases from J; bases unmatched to any gene: 10. The CDR3 sequence is 14 residues long.

The rearrangement uses TRBV25-1 and TRBJ2-3; D uncertain. The V end was cut by 4 bases, the J end by 7 bases, with 15 bases between. The CDR3 spans 14 residues. Germline assignment: CDR1 MGHDK and CDR2 SYGVNS. The CDR3 region has the DNA TGTGCCAGCAGTGGCACAGTGGCCCCGTATACGCAGTATTTT. Translation: CASSGTVAPYTQYF.

This clone was counted a single time. The junction differs from germline at one of its ends, possibly a read error. The chain links TRBV7-9 to TRBJ2-7; D is perhaps TRBD1 (5 bases). Germline CDR1 SEHNR, CDR2 FQNEAQ (reference sequence). The CDR3 extends over 15 amino acids. The CDR3 nucleotides read TGTTCCAGCAGCCATCAGGGCGTAATCTCCTACGAGCAGTACTTC. It translates to CSSSHQGVISYEQYF.

The CDR3 region is CASSLARTGGVTGAFF. The CDR3 DNA sequence: TGTGCCAGCAGCTTGGCCCGCACAGGGGGCGTAACGGGAGCTTTCTTT. The gene calls are TRBV5-4 and TRBJ1-1; 9 positions agree with TRBD1. Germline V lookup: CDR1 SGHNT, CDR2 YYREEE (reference sequence). V shed 0 bases, J shed 10 bases, and the junction held 13 bases outside the gene matches. The CDR3 is 16 residues long.

J is TRBJ2-7 and V is TRBV9; TRBD1 matches 8 bases. The length of the CDR3 is 16 residues. V gave up 4 bases and J gave up 3 bases; unmatched junction bases: 12. Germline CDR1 is SGDLS and CDR2 is YYNGEE. The CDR3: CASSRGAGGSYYEQYF. Here the CDR3 DNA reads TGTGCCAGCAGCAGAGGGGCAGGGGGCTCTTACTACGAGCAGTACTTC. Supplemented by reference TRBV9 and TRBJ2-7, the full variable domain reads DSGVTQTPKHLITATGQRVTLRCSPRSGDLSVYWYQQSLDQGLQFLIQYYNGEERAKGNILERFSAQQFPDLHSELNLSSLELGDSALYFCASSRGAGGSYYEQYFGPGTRLTVT.

This chain links TRBV30 with TRBJ1-2; no definite D call. Trimming pared 3 bases from V and 1 base from J, leaving 15 bases between. Germline V lookup: CDR1 GTSNPN, CDR2 SVGIG (reference sequence). The CDR3 spans 15 residues. DNA of the CDR3: TGTGCCTGGAGATCTGTTGCCAGGCTTAACTATGGCTACACCTTC. Protein: CAWRSVARLNYGYTF.

Only a few counts were recorded for this clone. This rearrangement joins TRBV30 to TRBJ1-2, with TRBD1 identical over 10 bases. Looked up from germline, CDR1 is GTSNPN and CDR2 is SVGIG (reference sequence). The CDR3 is made up of 10 amino acids. V dropped 5 bases and J dropped 10; count of bases not matched to a gene: 1. CDR3 loop: CAWGTGDYTF. The CDR3 DNA is TGTGCCTGGGGGACAGGGGACTACACCTTC.

This clone appeared a few times. CDR3 DNA sequence: TGTGCCAGTAGGGGGGGGGACAGGGGCACAGATACGCAGTATTTT. Protein product: CASRGGDRGTDTQYF. The rearrangement uses TRBV19 and TRBJ2-3; TRBD1 matches at 9 bases. This CDR3 is built from 15 residues. Germline V gene lookup returns CDR1 LNHDA and CDR2 SQIVND (reference sequence). The trim removed 6 bases at V and 1 base at J, leaving 5 bases unmatched.

The chain uses TRBV5-1 and TRBJ2-2; D possibly corresponds to TRBD2 (7 bases). The CDR3 consists of 17 residues. V gave up 4 bases and J gave up 4 bases, with 20 bases separating them. CDR1 and CDR2 from the germline V gene are SGHRS and YFSETQ. The chain's CDR3 is CASSLGATTGGTGELFF. CDR3 nucleotides: TGCGCCAGCAGCCTGGGGGCGACAACGGGAGGCACCGGGGAGCTGTTTTTT.

This clone was seen only once. This sequence joins TRBV27 and TRBJ2-6, with 9 bases lining up with TRBD2. The trim removed 6 bases at V and 0 bases at J, leaving 9 bases unmatched. This CDR3 has 18 residues. Germline V gene lookup returns CDR1 MNHEY and CDR2 SMNVEV (reference sequence). The CDR3 DNA sequence: TGTGCCAGCAGATTTCTAGCGGGATTAAGCTCTGGGGCCAACGTCCTGACTTTC. It codes for CASRFLAGLSSGANVLTF.

In this sample, this clone turned up once. The chain uses TRBV6-5 and TRBJ2-7; 9 positions agree with TRBD2. This CDR3 comprises 15 residues. The germline gives CDR1 MNHEY, CDR2 SVGAGI. V shed 6 bases, J shed 7 bases, and the junction held 13 bases outside the gene matches. CDR3: CASREGSGSWGEQYF. Written as DNA, the CDR3 is TGTGCCAGCAGGGAGGGTAGCGGGAGCTGGGGTGAGCAGTACTTC.

This chain connects TRBV7-9 to TRBJ2-2; no reliable D call. CDR1 is SEHNR, CDR2 FQNEAQ, per germline (reference sequence). V was trimmed by 7 bases and J by 1 base, leaving 7 bases between them. This CDR3 has 13 amino acids. This CDR3 reads CASIRLNTGELFF. The CDR3 DNA follows: TGTGCCAGCATCCGGTTGAACACCGGGGAGCTGTTTTTT.

The chain has TRBV5-4 and TRBJ2-3; D is possibly TRBD1 (6 bases). This CDR3 spans 14 amino acids. The germline V gene encodes CDR1 SGHNT and CDR2 YYREEE (reference sequence). V was shortened by 3 bases and J by 3 bases, with 11 bases between the two germline ends. CDR3 bases: TGTGCCAGCAGCTCACAGGGTGGGACAGATACGCAGTATTTT. It encodes CASSSQGGTDTQYF.

The chain is built from TRBV2 and TRBJ2-5; 10 nucleotides match TRBD2. The germline gives CDR1 SNHLY, CDR2 FYNNEI. This CDR3 has 14 residues. After removal of 8 bases from V and 0 bases from J, the junction contained 3 bases not matched to a gene. In nucleotides, the CDR3 is TGTGCCAGCGGAACTAGCGGGGACCAAGAGACCCAGTACTTC. Protein: CASGTSGDQETQYF.

The DNA for the CDR3 is TGCGCCAGCAGCCAAAGCTACAGGGGAAACGAGCAGTACTTC. It codes for CASSQSYRGNEQYF. The rearrangement joins TRBV4-1 to TRBJ2-7, with 7 bases lining up with TRBD1. CDR3 length equals 14 residues. The germline V gene encodes CDR1 MGHRA and CDR2 YSYEKL. V dropped 2 bases and J dropped 5; count of bases not matched to a gene: 6.

The chain has TRBV5-1 and TRBJ2-1; 7 bases align to TRBD2. The CDR3 loop spans 13 amino acids. Trimming removed 3 bases from V and 10 bases from J; junction bases left unmatched: 7. CDR1 and CDR2 from the germline V gene are SGHRS and YFSETQ. The CDR3: CASSSYRGVEQFF. CDR3 sequence (DNA): TGCGCCAGCAGCTCCTACCGGGGGGTCGAGCAGTTCTTC.

The J gene is TRBJ2-3, the V gene TRBV12-5, with 10 bases matching TRBD1. J gave up 3 bases and V 0 bases, and 6 bases lay outside the gene matches. Germline V gene data show CDR1 as LGHNT and CDR2 as FRNRAP. The CDR3 is 17 residues long. The CDR3 region has the DNA TGTGCTAGTGGTTTGGTCGGGTGGGACAGGGGAACAGATACGCAGTATTTT. Protein sequence: CASGLVGWDRGTDTQYF.

This rearrangement joins TRBV7-9 to TRBJ2-2, with TRBD1 identical over 9 bases. V trimming: 2 bases; J trimming: 2 bases; junction bases outside the gene matches: 3. The CDR3 runs to 16 residues. The germline V gene encodes CDR1 SEHNR and CDR2 FQNEAQ (reference sequence). As DNA, the CDR3 is TGTGCCAGCAGCTTAACGGGACAGGGAAACACCGGGGAGCTGTTTTTT. Its protein product is CASSLTGQGNTGELFF. The variable domain in full, completed from reference TRBV7-9 and TRBJ2-2, reads DTGVSQNPRHKITKRGQNVTFRCDPISEHNRLYWYRQTLGQGPEFLTYFQNEAQLEKSRLLSDRFSAERPKGSFSTLEIQRTEQGDSAMYLCASSLTGQGNTGELFFGEGSRLTVL.

The chain uses TRBV19 and TRBJ2-1; 14 bases are a match to TRBD2. There are 17 residues in the CDR3. V lost 5 bases and J lost 7; bases outside the gene matches: 10. Germline CDR1 LNHDA, CDR2 SQIVND (reference sequence). CDR3 nucleotide sequence: TGTGCCAGTAGTCCCCAGACTAGCGGGAGGGTAAGGAATGAGCAGTTCTTC. Translation gives CASSPQTSGRVRNEQFF.

The J gene is TRBJ1-2, the V gene TRBV14, with D tentatively TRBD1 (5 bases). V gave up 1 base and J gave up 3 bases, with 12 bases separating them. The CDR3 has 15 amino acids. Looked up from germline, CDR1 is SGHDN and CDR2 is FVKESK. CDR3 sequence: CASSQVMGGDYGYTF. CDR3 nucleotide sequence: TGTGCCAGCAGCCAAGTGATGGGGGGGGACTATGGCTACACCTTC.

This rearrangement joins TRBV5-1 to TRBJ2-1; 9 nucleotides line up with TRBD2. V lost 4 bases to trimming and J lost 7 bases; unmatched junction nucleotides: 0. There are 12 residues in the CDR3. In germline, CDR1 is SGHRS, CDR2 YFSETQ. The CDR3 protein is CASSAGGNEQFF. CDR3 sequence (DNA): TGCGCCAGCAGCGCGGGGGGGAATGAGCAGTTCTTC. Combining the CDR3 with reference TRBV5-1 and TRBJ2-1 gives the whole variable domain KAGVTQTPRYLIKTRGQQVTLSCSPISGHRSVSWYQQTPGQGLQFLFEYFSETQRNKGNFPGRFSGRQFSNSRSEMNVSTLELGDSALYLCASSAGGNEQFFGPGTRLTVL.

This rearrangement joins TRBV10-1 to TRBJ1-1, with D unclear. The germline V gene encodes CDR1 WNHNN and CDR2 SYGVQD (reference sequence). Trimming left V 0 bases short and J 4 bases short, with 9 bases between. The CDR3 covers 14 residues. The CDR3 loop is CASSESLGGTEAFF. DNA for the CDR3: TGCGCCAGCAGTGAGTCACTTGGCGGCACTGAAGCTTTCTTT.

This chain uses TRBV2 with TRBJ2-6; 12 bases map to TRBD1. Trimming at V came to 7 bases and at J to 2 bases, leaving 6 bases not matched to a gene. The CDR3 sequence is 17 residues long. Germline V gene lookup returns CDR1 SNHLY and CDR2 FYNNEI. The CDR3 DNA reads as TGTGCCAGCACCTGGGACAGGGGGCCGGCTGGGGCCAACGTCCTGACTTTC. Amino acids: CASTWDRGPAGANVLTF.

The chain recombines TRBV7-6 with TRBJ1-4; D unclear. CDR3 length: 14 amino acids. CDR1 is SGHVS, CDR2 FNYEAQ, per germline. Deletions cut 3 bases from V and 6 bases from J, with 11 bases between. CDR3 nucleotides: TGTGCCAGCAGCTTTAGAGGGTGGGATGAAAAACTGTTTTTT. It codes for CASSFRGWDEKLFF. Together with reference TRBV7-6 and TRBJ1-4, the CDR3 gives the full variable domain: GAGVSQSPRYKVTKRGQDVALRCDPISGHVSLYWYRQALGQGPEFLTYFNYEAQQDKSGLPNDRFSAERPEGSISTLTIQRTEQRDSAMYRCASSFRGWDEKLFFGSGTQLSVL.

The chain carries TRBV4-2 and TRBJ1-1; D call uncertain. CDR1 is LGHNA, CDR2 YNFKEQ, per germline. The ends were cut back, 0 bases at V and 1 base at J, with 9 bases in the middle. CDR3 length equals 15 residues. CDR3 bases: TGTGCCAGCAGCCAAGACTGGCGCGGGAACACTGAAGCTTTCTTT. As protein: CASSQDWRGNTEAFF.